This T cell receptor (beta chain) was obtained from a study of vaccination and CD4 T cells after COVID-19 (dated by TCRdb to 2022 to 2024). With respect to the entire study: Every convalescent patient had a positive nasal swab PCR test for SARS-CoV-2, with mild disease in roughly ten patients and severe disease in one. The convalescent cohort included six males and four females, with two Hispanic individuals, seven Caucasians, two Asians and one multiracial person. Each participant got two doses of either the Pfizer-BioNTech BNT162b2 vaccine (n=8) or the Moderna mRNA-1273 vaccine (n=2). Post-COVID blood samples were collected from convalescent patients a median of approximately 93 days after diagnosis, with a range of about 30 to 170 days. Post-vaccine blood samples were obtained a median of around 67 days after the second vaccine dose, with a range of about 12 to 241 days. The cultures were stimulated with overlapping spike peptide pools from SARS-CoV-2 and from the common cold coronaviruses HCoV-NL63, HCoV-OC43 and HCoV-229E. Control cultures used a CEFX viral epitope pool as positive control, an HIV-1 Nef peptide pool as negative control, or no peptide. In under twelve COVID-19 convalescent patients and a handful of infection-naive healthy vaccine recipients, researchers compared the spike-specific CD4+ TCR repertoire from before mRNA vaccination with the repertoire from after.

Taken from cysteine to phenylalanine, the CDR3 has 13 residues. Just CDR3 DNA is preserved here, 39 bases in frame from base 1. In the germline V gene (reference sequence), CDR1 corresponds to LNHDA and CDR2 to SQIVND. Between the V and J ends, shortened by 1 base and 8 bases respectively, the junction contains 11 bases. Receptor libraries were prepared by PCR. DNA from cultured CD4+ T cells was subjected to TCR sequencing with the Oncomine TCR Beta short-read assay at the Johns Hopkins FTIC core. The QIAamp micro DNA kit was used to extract genomic DNA from the cultured CD4+ T cells. Oncomine TCR Beta libraries from cultured CD4+ T cells were pooled using unique dual indexes and sequenced on an Illumina iSeq 100. For the original study's pipeline: Non-productive sequences were removed, and CDR3s not starting with C, not ending with F or W, or shorter than 7 amino acids were discarded. The MANAFEST web application identified antigen-specific clonotypes by comparing peptide-stimulated wells against reference wells and other culture wells. An FDR below 0.05, an odds ratio above 5, and a productive frequency above 0.1% in at least two of three replicate wells were required for clones to be considered positive. Clonotypes that were significantly expanded in both SARS-CoV-2 spike wells and at least one common cold coronavirus spike condition were defined as cross-reactive. Using R version 3.6.1, CDR3 homology was evaluated through Levenshtein distances (stringdist) along with unrooted phylogenetic trees (ape). TCRdb's own reprocessing of the public reads used fastp at Q25 and MiXCR and kept productive beta chains. Every distinct CDR3 protein forms one entry, paired with its most common genes and DNA. TCRdb, not the original authors, processed these V and J calls. The sample includes roughly 20,000 distinct CDR3 sequences, with around 52% observed a single time. Approximately 15% of the sample is held by the ten biggest clonotypes.

What the authors observed across the whole study: In convalescent patients, a median roughly 85% of post-vaccine SARS-CoV-2-reactive clones were detected only after vaccination, suggesting vaccine-specific priming. Relatively few convalescent patients were included in the study, and early timepoints after natural infection were not analyzed. Nearly all vaccine-specific clones in convalescent patients (304 of 307) were mono-reactive for SARS-CoV-2 spike rather than cross-reactive with common cold coronaviruses. An increase in the median number of SARS-CoV-2-reactive clonotypes from approximately 23 after infection to some 40 after vaccination was observed, but the change was not found to be significant.

Per the publication, the treatment or condition label means: approximately nine-day PBMC culture with coronavirus spike peptide pools or control peptides (ViraFEST assay). The ViraFEST assay was used in the study, in which antigen-specific T cells were expanded with peptide pools and expanded clonotypes were subsequently identified by TCR sequencing. The positive SARS-CoV-2 PCR tests of the convalescent patients were dated from March to December 2020, before the Alpha, Beta and Delta variants emerged in the United States. Each well held 2.2 million or so PBMCs cultured with around 9 ug/ml peptide pools in IMDM containing approximately 5% human AB serum and 9 to 10 IU/ml IL-2. On days 3 and 7, half of the culture medium was replaced with fresh IL-2-containing medium. CD4+ T cells were isolated after approximately ten days of culture through negative selection using the EasySep CD4+ T cell isolation kit. Ficoll-Paque Plus gradient centrifugation was used to isolate PBMCs from whole blood, and the isolated PBMCs were then either used fresh or cryopreserved at -140C. In general, triplicate wells were set up for every culture condition.

This clonotype was recorded a few times. Its antigen is still unknown. Within one base of it there is no much larger clone, and no base qualities were kept. The chain links TRBV19 with TRBJ1-1; a tentative D call is TRBD1 (6 bases match). This clonotype originated in a human donor who had recovered from COVID-19. This material consisted of CD4+ T cells from blood, cultured in vitro, taken before SARS-CoV-2 vaccination. The CDR3 protein sequence reads: CASSIGDGTEAFF. The DNA sequence follows: TGTGCCAGTAGTATAGGTGACGGGACAGAAGCTTTCTTT.